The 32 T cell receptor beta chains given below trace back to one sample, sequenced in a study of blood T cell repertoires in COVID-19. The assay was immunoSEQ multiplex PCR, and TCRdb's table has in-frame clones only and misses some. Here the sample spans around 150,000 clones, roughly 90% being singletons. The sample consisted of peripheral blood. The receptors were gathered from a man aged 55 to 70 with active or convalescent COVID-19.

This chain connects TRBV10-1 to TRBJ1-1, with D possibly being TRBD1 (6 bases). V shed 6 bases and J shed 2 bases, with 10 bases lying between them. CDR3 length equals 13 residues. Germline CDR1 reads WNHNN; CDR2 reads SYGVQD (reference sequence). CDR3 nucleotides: TGCGCCAGCAGCCGGACAGAAAACACTGAAGCTTTCTTT. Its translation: CASSRTENTEAFF.

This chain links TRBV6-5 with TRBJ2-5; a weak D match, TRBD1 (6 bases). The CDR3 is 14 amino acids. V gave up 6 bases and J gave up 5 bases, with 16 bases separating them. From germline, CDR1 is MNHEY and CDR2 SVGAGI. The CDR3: CASRRSRGFETQYF. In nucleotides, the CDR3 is TGTGCCAGCAGACGCTCTAGGGGGTTCGAGACCCAGTACTTC.

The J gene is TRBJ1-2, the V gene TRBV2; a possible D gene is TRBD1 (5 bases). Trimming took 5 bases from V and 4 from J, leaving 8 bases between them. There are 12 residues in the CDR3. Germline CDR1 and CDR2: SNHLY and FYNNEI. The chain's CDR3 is CASSTTVYGYTF. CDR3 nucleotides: TGTGCCAGCAGTACGACAGTCTATGGCTACACCTTC.

This CDR3 is CASSFQGSYNEQFF. Written as DNA, the CDR3 is TGTGCCAGCAGCTTTCAGGGTTCCTACAATGAGCAGTTCTTC. The J gene is TRBJ2-1, the V gene TRBV5-4; D is possibly TRBD1 (5 bases). Germline assignment: CDR1 SGHNT and CDR2 YYREEE (reference sequence). The V gene lost 2 bases and the J gene lost 1 base, with 7 bases spanning the gap. This CDR3 region has 14 residues.

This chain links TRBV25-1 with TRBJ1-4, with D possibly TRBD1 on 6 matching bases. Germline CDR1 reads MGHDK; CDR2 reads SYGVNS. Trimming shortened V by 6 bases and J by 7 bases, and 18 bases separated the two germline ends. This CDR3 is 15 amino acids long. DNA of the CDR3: TGTGCCAGCAGCCAAGGGGGGGGGCGCGGTGAAAAACTGTTTTTT. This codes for CASSQGGGRGEKLFF.

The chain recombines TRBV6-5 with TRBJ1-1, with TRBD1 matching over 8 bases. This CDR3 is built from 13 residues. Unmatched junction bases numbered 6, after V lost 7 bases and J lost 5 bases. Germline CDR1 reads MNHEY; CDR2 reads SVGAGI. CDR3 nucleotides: TGTGCCAGCACCACTACAGGGGGGACTGAAGCTTTCTTT. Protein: CASTTTGGTEAFF.

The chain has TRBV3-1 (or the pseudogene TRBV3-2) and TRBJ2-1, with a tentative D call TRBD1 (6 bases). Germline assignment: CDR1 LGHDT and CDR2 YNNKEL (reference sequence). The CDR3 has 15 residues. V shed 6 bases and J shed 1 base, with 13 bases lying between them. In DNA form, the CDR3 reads TGTGCCAGCAGACAAAGCCAGGGGTCCTACAATGAGCAGTTCTTC. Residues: CASRQSQGSYNEQFF.

The CDR3 nucleotides read TGTGCCAGCAGCGTAGGTGGAGGGATCGGCCAAGAGACCCAGTACTTC. The encoded protein is CASSVGGGIGQETQYF. This chain joins TRBV9 and TRBJ2-5, with D perhaps TRBD2 (6 bases). This CDR3 comprises 16 residues. V lost 0 bases, J lost 1 base, and 13 bases lay in between. Germline CDR1 and CDR2: SGDLS and YYNGEE.

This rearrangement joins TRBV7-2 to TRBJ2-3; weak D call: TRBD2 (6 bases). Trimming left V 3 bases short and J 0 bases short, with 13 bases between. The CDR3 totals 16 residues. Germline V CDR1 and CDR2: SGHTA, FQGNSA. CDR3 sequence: CASSLGPRGSTDTQYF. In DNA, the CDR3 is TGTGCCAGCAGCTTGGGACCGCGGGGAAGCACAGATACGCAGTATTTT.

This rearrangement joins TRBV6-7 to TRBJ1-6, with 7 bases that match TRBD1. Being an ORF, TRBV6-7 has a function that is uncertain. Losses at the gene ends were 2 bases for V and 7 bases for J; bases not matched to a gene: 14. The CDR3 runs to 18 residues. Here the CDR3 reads CASSYGQTGALGNSPLHF. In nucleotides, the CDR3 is TGTGCCAGCAGTTACGGACAAACAGGGGCCCTGGGGAATTCACCCCTCCACTTT.

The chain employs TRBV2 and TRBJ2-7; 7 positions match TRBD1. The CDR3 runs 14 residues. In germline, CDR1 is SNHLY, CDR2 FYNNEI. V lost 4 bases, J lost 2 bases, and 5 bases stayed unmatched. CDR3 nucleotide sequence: TGTGCCAGCAGTGGGGGACAGCTCCCCTACGAGCAGTACTTC. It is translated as CASSGGQLPYEQYF.

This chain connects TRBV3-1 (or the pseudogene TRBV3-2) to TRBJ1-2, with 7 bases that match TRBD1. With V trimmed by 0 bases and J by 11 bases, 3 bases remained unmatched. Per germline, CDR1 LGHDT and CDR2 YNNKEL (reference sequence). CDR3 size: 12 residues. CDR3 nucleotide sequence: TGTGCCAGCAGCCAAGATACAGGGGCATACACCTTC. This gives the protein CASSQDTGAYTF.

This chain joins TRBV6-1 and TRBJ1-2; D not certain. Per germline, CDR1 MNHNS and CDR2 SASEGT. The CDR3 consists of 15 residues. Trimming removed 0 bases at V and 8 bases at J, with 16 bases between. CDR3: CASSEALAAWRGYTF. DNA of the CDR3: TGTGCCAGCAGTGAAGCGTTAGCCGCTTGGCGCGGCTACACCTTC.

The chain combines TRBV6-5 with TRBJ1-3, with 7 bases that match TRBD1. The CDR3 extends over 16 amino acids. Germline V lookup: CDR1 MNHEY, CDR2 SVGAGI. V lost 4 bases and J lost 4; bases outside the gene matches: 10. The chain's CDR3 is CASSFSGQSGGNTIYF. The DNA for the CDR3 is TGTGCCAGCAGTTTTTCGGGACAGTCGGGAGGAAACACCATATATTTT.

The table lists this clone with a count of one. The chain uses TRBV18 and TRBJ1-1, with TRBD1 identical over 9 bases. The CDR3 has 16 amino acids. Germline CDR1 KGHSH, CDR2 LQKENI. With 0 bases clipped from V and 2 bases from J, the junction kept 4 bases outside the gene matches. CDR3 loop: CASSPPRDRVNTEAFF. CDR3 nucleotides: TGTGCCAGCTCACCACCCCGGGACAGGGTTAACACTGAAGCTTTCTTT. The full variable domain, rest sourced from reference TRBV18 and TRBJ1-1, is NAGVMQNPRHLVRRRGQEARLRCSPMKGHSHVYWYRQLPEEGLKFMVYLQKENIIDESGMPKERFSAEFPKEGPSILRIQQVVRGDSAAYFCASSPPRDRVNTEAFFGQGTRLTVV.

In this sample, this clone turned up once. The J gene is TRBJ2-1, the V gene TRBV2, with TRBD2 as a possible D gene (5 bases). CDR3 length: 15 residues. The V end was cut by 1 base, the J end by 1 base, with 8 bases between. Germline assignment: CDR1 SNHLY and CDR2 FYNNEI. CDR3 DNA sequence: TGTGCCAGCAGTGAAGGGGAGCGGTCCTACAATGAGCAGTTCTTC. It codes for CASSEGERSYNEQFF.

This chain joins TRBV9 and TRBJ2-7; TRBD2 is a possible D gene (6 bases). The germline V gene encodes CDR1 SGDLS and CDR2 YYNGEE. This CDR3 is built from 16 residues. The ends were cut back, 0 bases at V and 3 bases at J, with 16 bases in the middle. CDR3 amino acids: CASSVADLPGLYEQYF. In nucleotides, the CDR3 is TGTGCCAGCAGCGTAGCGGACTTGCCGGGACTCTACGAGCAGTACTTC.

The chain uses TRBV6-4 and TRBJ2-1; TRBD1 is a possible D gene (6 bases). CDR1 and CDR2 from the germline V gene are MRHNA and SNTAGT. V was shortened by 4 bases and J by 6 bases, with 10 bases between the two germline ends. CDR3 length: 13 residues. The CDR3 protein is CASSGEGGNEQFF. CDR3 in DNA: TGTGCCAGCAGTGGAGAAGGGGGCAATGAGCAGTTCTTC.

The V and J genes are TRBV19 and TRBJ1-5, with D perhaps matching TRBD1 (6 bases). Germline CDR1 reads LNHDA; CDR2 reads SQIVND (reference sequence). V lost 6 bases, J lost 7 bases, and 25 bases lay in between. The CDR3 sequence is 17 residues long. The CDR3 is CASRKYIRRGAGQPQHF. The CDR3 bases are TGTGCCAGTAGGAAGTATATTAGGCGGGGGGCCGGGCAGCCCCAGCATTTT.

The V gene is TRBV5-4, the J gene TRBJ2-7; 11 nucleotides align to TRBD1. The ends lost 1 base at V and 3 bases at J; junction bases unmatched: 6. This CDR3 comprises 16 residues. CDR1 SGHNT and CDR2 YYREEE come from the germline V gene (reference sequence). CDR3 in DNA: TGTGCCAGCAGCTTGCCTCACGGGACAGGGGGCTACGAGCAGTACTTC. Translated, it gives CASSLPHGTGGYEQYF.

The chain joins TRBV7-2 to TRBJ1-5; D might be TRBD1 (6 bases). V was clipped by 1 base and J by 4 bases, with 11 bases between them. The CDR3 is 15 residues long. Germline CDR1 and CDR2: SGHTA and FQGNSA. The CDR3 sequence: CASSLGSGVNQPQHF. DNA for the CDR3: TGTGCCAGCAGCTTAGGGTCAGGGGTGAATCAGCCCCAGCATTTT.

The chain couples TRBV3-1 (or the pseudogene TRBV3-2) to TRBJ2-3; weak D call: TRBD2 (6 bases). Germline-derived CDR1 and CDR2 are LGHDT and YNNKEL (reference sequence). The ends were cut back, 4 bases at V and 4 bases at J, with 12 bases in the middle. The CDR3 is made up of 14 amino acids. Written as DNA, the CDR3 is TGTGCCAGCAGCCCCCGACTAGACCCAGATACGCAGTATTTT. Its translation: CASSPRLDPDTQYF.

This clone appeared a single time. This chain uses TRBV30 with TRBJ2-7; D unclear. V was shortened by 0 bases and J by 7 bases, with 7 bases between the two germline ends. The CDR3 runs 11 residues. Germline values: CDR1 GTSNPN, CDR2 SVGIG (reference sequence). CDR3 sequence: CAWSVRKEQYF. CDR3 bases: TGTGCCTGGAGTGTGCGGAAGGAGCAGTACTTC. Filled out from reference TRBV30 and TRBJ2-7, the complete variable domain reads SQTIHQWPATLVQPVGSPLSLECTVEGTSNPNLYWYRQAAGRGLQLLFYSVGIGQISSEVPQNLSASRPQDRQFILSSKKLLLSDSGFYLCAWSVRKEQYFGPGTRLTVT.

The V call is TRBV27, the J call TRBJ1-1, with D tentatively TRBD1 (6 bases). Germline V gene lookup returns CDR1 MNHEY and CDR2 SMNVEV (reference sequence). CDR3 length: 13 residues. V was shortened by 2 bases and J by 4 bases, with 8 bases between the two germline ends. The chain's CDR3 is CASSLRQATEAFF. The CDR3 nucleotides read TGTGCCAGCAGTTTAAGACAGGCCACTGAAGCTTTCTTT.

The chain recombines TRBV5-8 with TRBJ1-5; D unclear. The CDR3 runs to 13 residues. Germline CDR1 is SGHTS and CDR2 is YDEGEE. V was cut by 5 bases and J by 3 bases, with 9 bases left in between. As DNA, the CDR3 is TGTGCCAGCAGGGGCACCCACAATCAGCCCCAGCATTTT. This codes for CASRGTHNQPQHF.

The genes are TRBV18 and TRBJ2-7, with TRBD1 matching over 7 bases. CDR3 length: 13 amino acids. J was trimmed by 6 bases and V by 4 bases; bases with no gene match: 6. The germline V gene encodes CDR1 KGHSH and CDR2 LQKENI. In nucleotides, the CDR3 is TGTGCCAGCTCACTAGACAGGGCTGGCGAGCAGTACTTC. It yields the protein CASSLDRAGEQYF.

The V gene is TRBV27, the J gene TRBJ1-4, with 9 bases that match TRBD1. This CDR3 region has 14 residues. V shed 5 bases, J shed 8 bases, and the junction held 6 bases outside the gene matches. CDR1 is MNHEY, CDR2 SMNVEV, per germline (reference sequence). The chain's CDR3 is CASSPTGGYEKLFF. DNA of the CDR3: TGTGCCAGCAGTCCGACAGGGGGATACGAAAAACTGTTTTTT. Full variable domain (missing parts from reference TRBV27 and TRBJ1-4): EAQVTQNPRYLITVTGKKLTVTCSQNMNHEYMSWYRQDPGLGLRQIYYSMNVEVTDKGDVPEGYKVSRKEKRNFPLILESPSPNQTSLYFCASSPTGGYEKLFFGSGTQLSVL.

In DNA, the CDR3 is TGTGCCAGCAGCACCGGATGGCGGTCTAGCACAGATACGCAGTATTTT. Translating it yields CASSTGWRSSTDTQYF. This chain joins TRBV6-2 or TRBV6-3 and TRBJ2-3; D not certain. With 6 bases removed from V and 0 bases from J, the gap between germline ends came to 16 bases. Germline V gives CDR1 MNHEY, CDR2 SVGEGT. The CDR3 length is 16 residues.

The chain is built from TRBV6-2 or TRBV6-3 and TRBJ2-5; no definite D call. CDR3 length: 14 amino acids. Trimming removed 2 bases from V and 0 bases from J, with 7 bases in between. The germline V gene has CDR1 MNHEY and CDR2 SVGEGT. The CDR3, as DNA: TGTGCCAGCAGTTACGAAGCGTACCAAGAGACCCAGTACTTC. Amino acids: CASSYEAYQETQYF.

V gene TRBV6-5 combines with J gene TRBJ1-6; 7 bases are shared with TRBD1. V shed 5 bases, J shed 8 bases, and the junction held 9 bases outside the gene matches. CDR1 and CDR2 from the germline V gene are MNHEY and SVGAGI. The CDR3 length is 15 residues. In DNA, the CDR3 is TGTGCCAGCAGTCGTGTGAGGGGGCCAGATTCACCCCTCCACTTT. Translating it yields CASSRVRGPDSPLHF.

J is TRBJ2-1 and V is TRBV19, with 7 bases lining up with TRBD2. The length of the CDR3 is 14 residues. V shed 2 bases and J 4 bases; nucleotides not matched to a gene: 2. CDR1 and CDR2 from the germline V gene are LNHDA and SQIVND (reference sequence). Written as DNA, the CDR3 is TGTGCCAGTAGTATATCTAGCGGATACAATGAGCAGTTCTTC. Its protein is CASSISSGYNEQFF.

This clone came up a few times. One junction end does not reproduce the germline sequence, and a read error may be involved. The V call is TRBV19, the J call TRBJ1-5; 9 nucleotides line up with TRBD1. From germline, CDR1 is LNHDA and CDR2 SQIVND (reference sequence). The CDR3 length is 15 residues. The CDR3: CASRIGTGYFQPQHF. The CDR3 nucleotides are TGTGCCAGTAGAATAGGGACAGGGTATTTCCAGCCCCAGCATTTT. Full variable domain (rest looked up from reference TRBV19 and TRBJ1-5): DGGITQSPKYLFRKEGQNVTLSCEQNLNHDAMYWYRQDPGQGLRLIYYSQIVNDFQKGDIAEGYSVSREKKESFPLTVTSAQKNPTAFYLCASRIGTGYFQPQHFGDGTRLSIL.